Each of the 22 T cell receptor beta chains below was sequenced from the same sample in a study of blood T cell repertoires in COVID-19. Produced via immunoSEQ multiplex PCR; TCRdb's table is partial and in-frame only. Among 90,000 to 100,000 clones, approximately 82% were seen once, and the ten largest hold 10%. Source material: peripheral blood. The receptors stem from a man between 65 and 85 years old with acute or convalescent COVID-19.

The chain combines TRBV28 with TRBJ1-2; D gene unclear. Trimming shortened V by 8 bases and J by 6 bases, and 19 bases separated the two germline ends. From germline, CDR1 is MDHEN and CDR2 SYDVKM. The CDR3 contains 14 residues. CDR3 loop: CASLIGSREDGYTF. The DNA of the CDR3 is TGTGCCAGCCTTATAGGGAGTCGGGAGGATGGCTACACCTTC.

Here the CDR3 DNA reads TGTGCCAGCAGCACAAACAGGGGTTCCTACAATGAGCAGTTCTTC. This gives the protein CASSTNRGSYNEQFF. The V call is TRBV7-3, the J call TRBJ2-1; 7 bases map to TRBD1. V lost 5 bases, J lost 1 base, and 5 bases stayed unmatched. Germline V gene sequence: CDR1 SGHTA, CDR2 FQGTGA. The CDR3 is made up of 15 amino acids.

A single count supports this clone. The J gene is TRBJ2-7, the V gene TRBV19; 10 bases fit TRBD1. V shed 2 bases, J shed 4 bases, and the junction held 2 bases outside the gene matches. Looked up from germline, CDR1 is LNHDA and CDR2 is SQIVND (reference sequence). There are 14 residues in the CDR3. CDR3 in amino acids: CASSIRGQGYEQYF. CDR3 coding DNA: TGTGCCAGTAGTATAAGGGGACAGGGGTACGAGCAGTACTTC.

This sequence joins TRBV7-2 and TRBJ2-5; tentatively, D is TRBD1 (5 bases). Trimming took 7 bases from V and 1 from J, leaving 16 bases between them. CDR3 length: 15 residues. Germline V gene data show CDR1 as SGHTA and CDR2 as FQGNSA. The CDR3 DNA sequence: TGTGCCAGCACGGGTGGATGGCAGGGCCAAGAGACCCAGTACTTC. Its protein is CASTGGWQGQETQYF.

This rearrangement joins TRBV5-1 to TRBJ2-7; TRBD2 might be the D (6 bases). The CDR3 has 13 residues. In germline, CDR1 is SGHRS, CDR2 YFSETQ. V shed 7 bases and J shed 1 base, with 12 bases lying between them. The CDR3: CASSSGPSYEQYF. CDR3 nucleotides: TGCGCCAGCTCGAGCGGGCCTTCCTACGAGCAGTACTTC.

The V gene is TRBV27, the J gene TRBJ1-6; D is possibly TRBD1 (5 bases). In germline, CDR1 is MNHEY, CDR2 SMNVEV (reference sequence). CDR3 size: 14 residues. Trimming pared 5 bases from V and 8 bases from J, leaving 13 bases between. CDR3 sequence (DNA): TGTGCCAGCAGTCGGGGGGGGAATGATTCACCCCTCCACTTT. Amino acid sequence: CASSRGGNDSPLHF.

The J gene is TRBJ2-7, the V gene TRBV6-5; 9 bases are a match to TRBD1. Per germline, CDR1 MNHEY and CDR2 SVGAGI. V lost 7 bases to trimming and J lost 5 bases; unmatched junction nucleotides: 9. CDR3 size: 14 residues. CDR3 loop: CASISGGTGHEQYF. The DNA of the CDR3 is TGTGCCAGCATTTCCGGTGGGACAGGGCACGAGCAGTACTTC.

The chain carries TRBV5-4 and TRBJ2-3, with D perhaps matching TRBD2 (7 bases). The V end lost 0 bases, the J end lost 6 bases, and 20 bases lay between the germline ends. This CDR3 comprises 17 residues. CDR1 and CDR2 from the germline V gene are SGHNT and YYREEE (reference sequence). The CDR3 protein is CASSLEGGGLGRDTQYF. CDR3 coding DNA: TGTGCCAGCAGCTTGGAGGGCGGGGGCTTAGGACGGGATACGCAGTATTTT.

The CDR3 here is CASSPPRGGDASYNEQFF. The CDR3 DNA follows: TGTGCCAGCTCACCACCGCGCGGCGGGGACGCCTCCTACAATGAGCAGTTCTTC. This chain joins TRBV18 and TRBJ2-1; tentative D call: TRBD2 (6 bases). In germline, CDR1 is KGHSH, CDR2 LQKENI. The CDR3 is 18 residues long. V was shortened by 0 bases and J by 0 bases, with 15 bases between the two germline ends. The variable domain in full, completed from reference TRBV18 and TRBJ2-1, reads NAGVMQNPRHLVRRRGQEARLRCSPMKGHSHVYWYRQLPEEGLKFMVYLQKENIIDESGMPKERFSAEFPKEGPSILRIQQVVRGDSAAYFCASSPPRGGDASYNEQFFGPGTRLTVL.

The genes are TRBV10-2 and TRBJ1-1, with D unresolved. V lost 6 bases to trimming and J lost 2 bases, with 10 bases between them. Germline V gives CDR1 WSHSY, CDR2 SAAADI. The CDR3 has 13 residues. This CDR3 reads CASRVRLNTEAFF. DNA for the CDR3: TGCGCCAGCAGGGTGAGGCTCAACACTGAAGCTTTCTTT.

The chain links TRBV9 to TRBJ2-2, with D hard to call. This CDR3 has 13 residues. V lost 7 bases to trimming and J lost 0 bases, with 7 bases between them. Looked up from germline, CDR1 is SGDLS and CDR2 is YYNGEE. CDR3 in amino acids: CASGRTNTGELFF. As DNA, the CDR3 is TGTGCCAGCGGCAGGACGAACACCGGGGAGCTGTTTTTT.

This clone was counted only a few times. The chain has TRBV7-6 and TRBJ1-4; tentatively, D is TRBD1 (6 bases). This CDR3 contains 16 residues. Germline values: CDR1 SGHVS, CDR2 FNYEAQ. The germline V and J ends were trimmed by 1 base and 2 bases, with 11 bases remaining between them. CDR3: CASSLVQGPTNEKLFF. The CDR3 DNA reads as TGTGCCAGCAGCTTAGTGCAGGGGCCGACTAATGAAAAACTGTTTTTT.

This chain links TRBV19 with TRBJ2-1, with 7 bases matching TRBD1. Per the germline V gene, CDR1 is LNHDA and CDR2 is SQIVND (reference sequence). The CDR3 contains 14 residues. V trimming: 6 bases; J trimming: 0 bases; junction bases outside the gene matches: 2. The CDR3: CASRTGSSYNEQFF. As DNA, the CDR3 is TGTGCCAGTAGGACAGGGAGCTCCTACAATGAGCAGTTCTTC.

This chain joins TRBV18 and TRBJ1-3, with a possible D match to TRBD1 (5 bases). Germline CDR1 reads KGHSH; CDR2 reads LQKENI. The V and J ends lost 0 bases and 9 bases respectively, with 9 bases between them. The CDR3 runs to 13 residues. The CDR3 DNA reads TGTGCCAGCTCACCACCGACAGTAGCCACCATATATTTT. Protein sequence: CASSPPTVATIYF.

The V and J genes are TRBV5-5 and TRBJ2-1; 7 nucleotides line up with TRBD1. The CDR3 covers 15 residues. V lost 1 base to trimming and J lost 5 bases; unmatched junction nucleotides: 6. CDR1 SGHKS and CDR2 YYEKEE come from the germline V gene (reference sequence). CDR3 sequence: CASSLNNRGNNEQFF. The DNA of the CDR3 is TGTGCCAGCAGCTTGAACAACAGGGGAAACAATGAGCAGTTCTTC.

The chain carries TRBV30 and TRBJ1-5, with a weak D call TRBD1 (6 bases). This CDR3 has 16 amino acids. Between the trimmed V and J ends, which lost 3 bases and 1 base, there was a span of 16 bases. Germline CDR1 is GTSNPN and CDR2 is SVGIG (reference sequence). The CDR3 region has the DNA TGTGCCTGGAGCAGGATGGGGGCATCGAGCAATCAGCCCCAGCATTTT. This translates into CAWSRMGASSNQPQHF.

The chain carries TRBV7-9 and TRBJ1-6; D is ambiguous. CDR3 length: 13 residues. CDR1 is SEHNR, CDR2 FQNEAQ, per germline (reference sequence). Trimming stripped 5 bases from V and 8 bases from J, with 10 bases between. The CDR3: CASSPSADSPLHF. In nucleotides, the CDR3 is TGTGCCAGCAGCCCCTCCGCGGATTCACCCCTCCACTTT.

This clone has a single count. The V and J genes are TRBV3-1 (or the pseudogene TRBV3-2) and TRBJ2-3; the D is unclear. The CDR3 runs to 16 residues. From germline, CDR1 is LGHDT and CDR2 YNNKEL (reference sequence). Trimming left V 4 bases short and J 0 bases short, with 14 bases between. CDR3 region: CASSLNPSASTDTQYF. CDR3 nucleotide sequence: TGTGCCAGCAGCCTGAACCCGAGCGCTAGCACAGATACGCAGTATTTT.

The J gene is TRBJ1-6, the V gene TRBV2; no clear D. CDR3 length: 12 residues. V dropped 4 bases and J dropped 9 bases, with 7 bases sitting between them. In germline, CDR1 is SNHLY, CDR2 FYNNEI. CDR3 residues: CASSGTGSPLHF. The CDR3 DNA reads TGTGCCAGCAGTGGGACTGGTTCACCCCTCCACTTT.

V is TRBV5-8 and J is TRBJ2-2, with D possibly matching TRBD1 (6 bases). Trimming pared 9 bases from V and 1 base from J, leaving 16 bases between. CDR3 length: 15 residues. Germline V CDR1 and CDR2: SGHTS, YDEGEE. The chain's CDR3 is CAIPRAGVNTGELFF. DNA for the CDR3: TGTGCCATCCCGCGGGCAGGGGTGAACACCGGGGAGCTGTTTTTT.

This chain connects TRBV18 to TRBJ2-3; TRBD1 matches at 9 bases. This CDR3 contains 15 residues. Germline-derived CDR1 and CDR2 are KGHSH and LQKENI. J lost 4 bases, V lost 8 bases, and 10 bases had no gene match. CDR3 residues: CASALPGQGPDTQYF. The CDR3 DNA is TGTGCCAGCGCCCTCCCGGGACAGGGTCCAGATACGCAGTATTTT.

The rearrangement joins TRBV6-5 to TRBJ2-7; D not certain. The CDR3 covers 13 residues. Trimming left V 3 bases short and J 3 bases short, with 9 bases between. CDR1 MNHEY and CDR2 SVGAGI come from the germline V gene. The CDR3 is CASSYASLYEQYF. The CDR3 coding sequence is TGTGCCAGCAGTTATGCGAGTCTCTACGAGCAGTACTTC.